Included here is one T cell receptor (beta chain) sequence, with context. This entry belongs to a study of PD-L1 blockade in urothelial cancer. Study-wide context: About 90% of the 29 patients comprised males who had bladder-origin urothelial cancer. Prior chemotherapy regimens per patient numbered 0 to 3.

V lost 5 bases and J lost 3, with 10 bases in between. This CDR3 region has 13 residues. Germline CDR1 and CDR2: SGHNT and YYREEE (reference sequence). Assay used: immunoSEQ multiplex PCR; TCRdb lists only in-frame clones, some missing. This table has about 63,000 clones, 81% appearing once. The time point here: pretreatment peripheral blood. The sequence was collected from an older man with urothelial cancer. Sample: PBMCs, taken around atezolizumab (anti-PD-L1) treatment. This chain connects TRBV5-4 to TRBJ2-3; D possibly corresponds to TRBD1 (7 bases). CDR3 region: CASSPGGTDTQYF. DNA of the CDR3: TGTGCCAGCAGTCCAGGGGGGACAGATACGCAGTATTTT.